Described below is a single TCR beta chain sequence and its context. What antigen it recognizes has not been identified. The data belong to a study of cytomegalovirus exposure and HLA in healthy donors (dated by TCRdb to between 2016 and 2019). For context, the study as a whole: An earlier analysis of several hundred of the donors reported under 300 Gb of sequence data and around 100 million unique TCR beta sequences obtained from 180 million or so T cells. An earlier analysis of 587 of the donors applied high-throughput TCR beta sequencing to assess whether each TCR beta V gene segment acted as functional or pseudogenic. Besides the first cohort of some 670 subjects, a separate validation cohort made up of over 95 different subjects was used. The study was designed to test whether signatures of past pathogen exposure could be identified by cataloging public T cell receptors. To predict cytomegalovirus infection status, the study brought together high-throughput TCR immunosequencing, statistical association of individual TCRs with disease status, and machine learning. In a later genetic analysis, genome-wide SNP genotypes for about 65% of the roughly 700 donors were used, and that subset was treated as a discovery cohort. The study profiled the T cell repertoires of more than 500 subjects by immunosequencing and related them to cytomegalovirus serostatus. Typing coverage varied by locus: about 620-630 donors for A, B, C, DRB1 and DQB1; some 520 for DQA1; around 610 for DPA1; roughly 450 for DPB1. All discovery cohort repertoires had been generated on a single sequencing platform. The later analysis used no new phenotypic data to find candidate immune exposures, relying instead on TCR beta sequences and their occurrence across donors. Both class I and class II loci were covered by HLA typing, at four-digit resolution. Alongside the repertoire data, information on donor age, sex, ethnicity and CMV serostatus was compiled. A few DR-DQ haplotypes were treated as single units for association and clustering because of strong linkage in the cohort. Among the roughly 410 genotyped donors, approximately 82% belonged to the genetic ancestry cluster associated with self-reported Caucasian donors. Among about 370 genotyped donors of the cohort, an average of around 220,000 unique TCR beta nucleotide sequences was sequenced per donor, of which roughly 17% were non-productive. In a later analysis, previously published TCR beta repertoires from 550 to 700 donors were re-analyzed and high-resolution HLA genotyping was added so that TCR occurrence patterns could be studied. Roughly 300 gigabases of sequencing data and about 92 million unique TCR sequences made up an early release that covered several hundred HLA-typed donors.

The cohort comprised 710 or so healthy bone marrow donors. At the time of sampling, every cohort member was nominally healthy, though immune exposures that went unrecorded were likely present. The donor was CMV seropositive and belonged to the group of over 250 seropositive cohort members. Each donor provided a peripheral blood sample, and peripheral blood mononuclear cells were used for TCR beta sequencing. Genomic DNA extraction from the blood cell samples was performed with the Qiagen DNeasy Blood Extraction Kit. Results the study describes overall, beyond this receptor: HLA typing was unavailable for some donors at each locus, so association tests used only the typed subset. In an earlier analysis of fewer than 750 of the donors, most TCR beta V segments were observed in productive rearrangements about 87% or about 30% of the time, broadly matching IMGT annotations. The classifier was reported to diagnose cytomegalovirus status with high specificity and sensitivity in both the original cohort and the validation cohort. A few of the identified cytomegalovirus-associated TCR beta chains were confirmed in vitro to be specific for cytomegalovirus antigens. In a later analysis, some 18,000 TCR beta sequences were associated with specific HLA alleles at a false discovery rate of 0.05. A later analysis found that HLA-associated TCR beta chains were more clonally expanded and had lower generation probabilities than equally common non-associated chains. The 87-base-pair reads could not distinguish some IMGT-functional V segments, including TRBV6-2 and TRBV6-3, so those segments were excluded. The authors suggested that the approach could potentially be extended to other disease states and immunological phenotypes. While some public TCRs were present in many individuals, most TCR sequences turned up only very rarely across donors. According to a later analysis, TCR association rates differed among HLA loci, with DRB1 alleles showing the most associated TCRs and HLA-C alleles showing the fewest. According to a later analysis, parvovirus B19, influenza, CMV and Epstein-Barr virus appeared linked to several top co-occurrence clusters. The earlier analysis of almost 600 of the donors excluded roughly 16 rarely observed V segments, including chromosome 9 orphons, because counts were too low. Strong co-occurrence of HLA alleles, especially DR and DQ, made assigning TCR associations to individual alleles difficult. A further reported finding was that TCR beta sequences accurately predicted the HLA-A and HLA-B alleles for most subjects in the first cohort. Immune exposure information for the cohort was limited to CMV serostatus. In a later genetic analysis, fewer N-insertions in productive TCRs were reported among donors in an Asian-associated ancestry cluster than the approximately 630-donor mean. Roughly uniform sequencing depth across donors was assumed in presence/absence analyses, although this assumption may not hold. A later analysis found that most CMV-associated TCR beta chains appeared HLA-restricted, with HLA associations seemingly driven largely by CMV exposure. The cohort was sequenced for TCR beta chains only, and without alpha or paired-chain data the features that could be detected were limited. A later genetic analysis associated a missense DCLRE1C variant with V-gene and J-gene trimming of TCR beta chains, and an independent cohort replicated the association. The sequencing pipeline was judged likely to have produced a cluster of highly shared sequence variants as a technical artifact. Linkage disequilibrium might explain the correlated functional status among segregating V segments, but an unknown experimental factor could not be excluded. A total of 150 or so TCR beta chains were listed by the study as associated with cytomegalovirus.

From its cysteine to its phenylalanine, the CDR3 spans 14 amino acids. CDR3 DNA is the only sequence kept; it has 42 bases, read in frame from the first base. From the germline V gene, CDR1 is SGHRS and CDR2 is YFSETQ. The protocol used for the library was the immunoSEQ multiplex PCR assay. A mixture of 60 forward primers for TCR Vbeta segments and 13 reverse primers for TCR Jbeta segments was used in the multiplex PCR. A multiplex PCR assay on genomic DNA amplified the CDR3 region of rearranged TCR beta genes. The Illumina HiSeq System was used to sequence the amplified TCR beta libraries as 87-base-pair reads. The study's processing was this. A later analysis tallied 75 million to 95 million unique TCR beta chains across the 700 or so repertoires, and around 12 million of those chains were shared by two or more donors. A nearest-neighbor algorithm error-corrected the raw reads and collapsed the reads into unique sequences, merging closely related sequences to remove PCR and sequencing errors. CDR3 sequences were aligned to IMGT reference sequences to assign V, D and J gene segments. For a sequence to be retained, a match of at least six nucleotides to both a V gene segment and a J gene segment was required. A rearrangement counted as productive if the CDR3 had no stop codons and remained in frame with V and J, and every other rearrangement counted as non-productive. Following IMGT convention, CDR3 was defined as the stretch from the second conserved V-encoded cysteine up to the conserved J-encoded phenylalanine. Sequences without an unambiguous match to a single V gene segment were excluded from the earlier analysis of 500 to 700 of the donors. An earlier analysis of fewer than 650 of the donors classified V segments as functional when productive rearrangements were above 56.7% and as segregating when the standard deviation between donors was above 5%. A statistical classification framework was developed to diagnose cytomegalovirus status using the catalog of TCR beta chain sequences. V and J gene assignment, in a later analysis, came from comparing TCR nucleotide sequences with IMGT/GENE-DB human TR gene sequences. In a later analysis, CDR3 sequences and most-parsimonious VDJ recombination scenarios were assigned using the TCRdist pipeline. In a later analysis, every TCR beta chain was defined by the combination of its CDR3 amino acid sequence and its V-gene family, and reads without a unique V-gene family were dropped. As a way to deal with suspected cross-contamination and a sequencing artifact, a later analysis dropped under 600 nucleotide sequences that were highly shared and had low generation probability. For each public chain, a later analysis derived a clonal expansion index from normalized ranks of inferred template counts within each repertoire. In a later analysis, generation probabilities were computed using a VDJ recombination model fitted to out-of-frame rearrangements, and the results were checked against IGoR. In a later analysis, hypergeometric tests were used to score TCR-TCR, TCR-HLA and TCR-CMV co-occurrence, with a repertoire-size bias correction applied to TCR pairs. A later analysis estimated false discovery rates by permuting HLA or CMV assignments 20 times. In a later analysis, co-occurring TCRs were grouped using DBSCAN, and TCRdist sequence similarity was added for clustering within HLA-allele-positive subsets. Co-occurrence clustering excluded repertoires with fewer than 30,000 or more than 120,000 public chains, plus five with anomalous nucleotide sharing. TCRdb obtained this table from immuneACCESS and retained in-frame rearrangements with V and J assigned. These tables miss some clones; where compared with another copy, unresolved V genes account for less than half of the shortfall, and the remainder is unexplained. V, J and clone size are taken as reported in that table, and D and trimming were inferred from the DNA itself. The data table for this sample lists about 83,000 clones. Clones ranked in the top ten supply 3% to 4.5% of the sample.

Here the chain combines TRBV5-1 and TRBJ2-5, with 7 middle bases fitting TRBD1. The J call may be faulty, since TRBJ2-7 better matches the DNA end. Sequencing used PBMCs. This clonotype was sampled from a man younger than 35 in good health and CMV-seropositive. The nucleotides are TGCGCCAGCAGCTTGCAGACAGGGAGCTACGAGCAGTACTTC. Translated, it reads CASSLQTGSYEQYF.